This T cell receptor beta chain was sequenced in a study of blood T cell repertoires in COVID-19 (TCRdb year 2020). For the study in its entirety: The collaborator samples originated in the United States, Italy and Spain and spanned the acute and convalescent phases of COVID-19. Sample metadata almost always included a de-identified subject ID, COVID-19 status, age in years and sex. The prospective study material was composed of cDNA or gDNA derived from T cells, B-cell-depleted T cells, or PBMCs. Subjects who had been exposed to COVID-19, were actively infected with it, or had recovered from it provided the deeply sampled blood TCRbeta repertoires that made up the dataset. The samples were drawn from the first 160 participants of the ongoing ImmuneRACE study and from 1,254 subjects provided by 6 global collaborators. The repertoires were released in a freely available public database meant as a resource for research on the immune response to SARS-CoV-2. Where HLA class I and class II types were available, the types were taken from metadata supplied by the sample provider, not from assay-based typing. Study-level results and caveats: The amount of clinical and demographic metadata varied by source and participant and was provided uncurated.

Sequences SGHTA (CDR1) and FQGTGA (CDR2) are obtained from the germline V gene. Trimming at the junction amounts to 2 bases on V and 1 base on J, and the germline ends lie 10 bases apart. CDR3 length: 15 amino acids, cysteine to phenylalanine. Just the 45-base CDR3 DNA is kept, in frame starting at base 1. In regard to this clone: Its antigen has not been determined. Base qualities are not at hand, and no much larger clone is one base apart.

The collaborating institutions used their own protocols to collect whole blood in K2EDTA tubes. For TCRbeta analysis, collaborators shipped samples in one of three forms: frozen whole blood, isolated PBMCs, or DNA extracted from either of those sample types. The immunoSEQ Assay, a bias-controlled multiplex PCR, was used to amplify TCRbeta CDR3 regions from genomic DNA. On the authors' methods: The number of nucleated cells in each sample was estimated by amplification of reference gene primers within the assay. Sequence reads were collapsed and filtered to measure the absolute abundance of every unique TCRbeta CDR3 rearrangement. For each sample, productive Simpson clonality was calculated as the square root of Simpson's diversity index across productive rearrangements. Drawn from immuneACCESS, this table holds only the in-frame rearrangements with V and J called that TCRdb kept. Clones are partly lost; checked studies trace under half to an unresolved V gene and leave the rest unexplained. From that table come the V and J calls and clone size; the DNA was used to work out D and trimming. This sample is represented by more than 45,000 clones; 86% of them were singletons. The ten largest clones represent just over 9% of the sample.

The sample taken for sequencing was peripheral blood. The sequence links TRBV7-3 to TRBJ2-3; the D segment cannot be called with confidence. This TCR came from a human donor in a cohort sampled during active COVID-19. The nucleotide sequence reads TGTGCCAGCAGCTTACGTCTGATAGGCACAGATACGCAGTATTTT. This yields the protein CASSLRLIGTDTQYF.